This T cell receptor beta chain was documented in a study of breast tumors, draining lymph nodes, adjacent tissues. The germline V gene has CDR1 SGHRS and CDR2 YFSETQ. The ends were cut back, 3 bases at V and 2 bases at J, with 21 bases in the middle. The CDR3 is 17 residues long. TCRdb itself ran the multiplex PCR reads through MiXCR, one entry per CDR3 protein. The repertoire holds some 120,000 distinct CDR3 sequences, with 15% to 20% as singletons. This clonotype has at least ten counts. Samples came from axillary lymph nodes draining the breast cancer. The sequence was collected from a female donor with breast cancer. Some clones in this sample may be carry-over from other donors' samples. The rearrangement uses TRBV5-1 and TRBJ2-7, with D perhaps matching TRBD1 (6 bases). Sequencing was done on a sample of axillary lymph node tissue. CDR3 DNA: TGCGCCAGCAGCTCCCTTTTTTCGGACAGTACTACCTACGAGCAGTACTTC. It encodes CASSSLFSDSTTYEQYF. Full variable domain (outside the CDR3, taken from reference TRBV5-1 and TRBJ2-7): KAGVTQTPRYLIKTRGQQVTLSCSPISGHRSVSWYQQTPGQGLQFLFEYFSETQRNKGNFPGRFSGRQFSNSRSEMNVSTLELGDSALYLCASSSLFSDSTTYEQYFGPGTRLTVT.